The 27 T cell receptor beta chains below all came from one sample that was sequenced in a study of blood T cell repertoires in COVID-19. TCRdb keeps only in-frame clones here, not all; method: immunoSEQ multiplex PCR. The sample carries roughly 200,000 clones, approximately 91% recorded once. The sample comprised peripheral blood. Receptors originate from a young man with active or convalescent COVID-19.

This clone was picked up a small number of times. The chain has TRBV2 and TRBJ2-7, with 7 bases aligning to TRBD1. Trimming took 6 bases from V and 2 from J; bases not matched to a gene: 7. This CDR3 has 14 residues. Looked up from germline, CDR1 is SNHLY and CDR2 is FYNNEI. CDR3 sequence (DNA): TGTGCCAGCAGGGAACTTGGACAGGCCTACGAGCAGTACTTC. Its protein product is CASRELGQAYEQYF. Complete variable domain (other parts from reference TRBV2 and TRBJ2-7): EPEVTQTPSHQVTQMGQEVILRCVPISNHLYFYWYRQILGQKVEFLVSFYNNEISEKSEIFDDQFSVERPDGSNFTLKIRSTKLEDSAMYFCASRELGQAYEQYFGPGTRLTVT.

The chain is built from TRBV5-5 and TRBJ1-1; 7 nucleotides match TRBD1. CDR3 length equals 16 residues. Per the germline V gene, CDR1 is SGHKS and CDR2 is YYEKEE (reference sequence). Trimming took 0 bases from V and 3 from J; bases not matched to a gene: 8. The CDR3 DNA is TGTGCCAGCAGCTTGGGACAGGGAGTTGTGGACACTGAAGCTTTCTTT. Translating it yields CASSLGQGVVDTEAFF.

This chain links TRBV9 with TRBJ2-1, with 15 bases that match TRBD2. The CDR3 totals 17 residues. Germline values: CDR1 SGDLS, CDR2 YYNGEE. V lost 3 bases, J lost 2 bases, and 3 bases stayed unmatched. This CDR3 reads CASSGTSGGAPYNEQFF. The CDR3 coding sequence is TGTGCCAGCAGCGGGACTAGCGGGGGGGCCCCCTACAATGAGCAGTTCTTC. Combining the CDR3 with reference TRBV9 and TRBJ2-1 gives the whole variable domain DSGVTQTPKHLITATGQRVTLRCSPRSGDLSVYWYQQSLDQGLQFLIQYYNGEERAKGNILERFSAQQFPDLHSELNLSSLELGDSALYFCASSGTSGGAPYNEQFFGPGTRLTVL.

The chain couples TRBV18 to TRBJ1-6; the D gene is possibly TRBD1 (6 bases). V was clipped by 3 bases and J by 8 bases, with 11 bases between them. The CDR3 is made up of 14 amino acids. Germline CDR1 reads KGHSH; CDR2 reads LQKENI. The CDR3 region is CASSPRQEDSPLHF. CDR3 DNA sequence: TGTGCCAGCTCACCCCGACAGGAAGATTCACCCCTCCACTTT.

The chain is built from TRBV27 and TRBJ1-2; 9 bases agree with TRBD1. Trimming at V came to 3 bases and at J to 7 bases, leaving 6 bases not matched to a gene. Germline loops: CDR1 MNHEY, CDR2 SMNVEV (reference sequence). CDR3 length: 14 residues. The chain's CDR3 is CASSFGGQGSGYTF. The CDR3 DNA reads TGTGCCAGCAGTTTTGGGGGACAGGGATCTGGCTACACCTTC.

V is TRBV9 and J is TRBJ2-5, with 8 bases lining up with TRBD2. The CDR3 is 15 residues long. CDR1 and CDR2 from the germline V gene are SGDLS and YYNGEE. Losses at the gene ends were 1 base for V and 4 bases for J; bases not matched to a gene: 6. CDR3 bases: TGTGCCAGCAGCGTAAGCGGGGGCCAGAGAGAGACCCAGTACTTC. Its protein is CASSVSGGQRETQYF.

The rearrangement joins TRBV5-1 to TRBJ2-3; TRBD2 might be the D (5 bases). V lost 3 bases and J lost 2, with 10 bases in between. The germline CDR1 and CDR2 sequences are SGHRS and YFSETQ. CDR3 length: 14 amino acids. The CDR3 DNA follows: TGCGCCAGCAGCTCGGGATCACACACAGATACGCAGTATTTT. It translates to CASSSGSHTDTQYF.

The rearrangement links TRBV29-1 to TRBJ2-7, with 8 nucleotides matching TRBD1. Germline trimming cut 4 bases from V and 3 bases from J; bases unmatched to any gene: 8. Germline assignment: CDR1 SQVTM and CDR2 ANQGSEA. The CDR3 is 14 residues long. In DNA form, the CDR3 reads TGCAGCGTTGTGTGGGCAGGGGGCGACTACGAGCAGTACTTC. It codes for CSVVWAGGDYEQYF.

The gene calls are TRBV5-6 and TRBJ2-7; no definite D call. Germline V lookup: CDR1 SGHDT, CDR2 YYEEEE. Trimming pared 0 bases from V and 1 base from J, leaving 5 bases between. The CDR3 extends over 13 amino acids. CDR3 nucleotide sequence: TGTGCCAGCAGCTTGGGGAGATCCTACGAGCAGTACTTC. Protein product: CASSLGRSYEQYF.

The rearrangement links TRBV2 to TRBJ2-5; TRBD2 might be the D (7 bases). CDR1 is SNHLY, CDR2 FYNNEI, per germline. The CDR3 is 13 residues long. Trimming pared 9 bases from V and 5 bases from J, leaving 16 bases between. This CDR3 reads CASRPGGGETQYF. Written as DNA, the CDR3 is TGTGCCAGTCGTCCTGGGGGGGGCGAGACCCAGTACTTC.

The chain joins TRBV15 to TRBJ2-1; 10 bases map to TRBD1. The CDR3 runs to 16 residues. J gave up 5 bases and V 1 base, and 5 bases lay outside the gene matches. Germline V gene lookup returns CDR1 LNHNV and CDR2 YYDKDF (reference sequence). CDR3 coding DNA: TGTGCCACCAGCAGAGTAGATGGGACAGGGGACAATGAGCAGTTCTTC. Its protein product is CATSRVDGTGDNEQFF.

CDR3 loop: CASRLQDPDEQFF. The CDR3 nucleotides are TGTGCCAGCAGGCTACAGGATCCTGATGAGCAGTTCTTC. The rearrangement links TRBV28 to TRBJ2-1; the D gene is possibly TRBD1 (5 bases). This CDR3 has 13 amino acids. The V end was cut by 6 bases, the J end by 8 bases, with 14 bases between. Looked up from germline, CDR1 is MDHEN and CDR2 is SYDVKM.

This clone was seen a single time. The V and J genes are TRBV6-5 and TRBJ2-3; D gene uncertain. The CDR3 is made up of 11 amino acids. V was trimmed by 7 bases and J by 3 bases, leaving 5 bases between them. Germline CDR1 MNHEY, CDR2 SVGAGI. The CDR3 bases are TGTGCCAGCATCAGGACAGATACGCAGTATTTT. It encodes CASIRTDTQYF.

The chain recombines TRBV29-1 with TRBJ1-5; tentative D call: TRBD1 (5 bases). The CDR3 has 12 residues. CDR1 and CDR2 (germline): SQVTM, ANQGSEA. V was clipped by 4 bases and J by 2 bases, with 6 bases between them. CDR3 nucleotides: TGCAGCGTTGGGGGGGGCAATCAGCCCCAGCATTTT. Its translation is CSVGGGNQPQHF.

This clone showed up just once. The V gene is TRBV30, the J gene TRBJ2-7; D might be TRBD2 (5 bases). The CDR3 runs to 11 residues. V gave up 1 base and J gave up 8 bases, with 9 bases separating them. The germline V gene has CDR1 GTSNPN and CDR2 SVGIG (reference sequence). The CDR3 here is CAWSGGSQQYF. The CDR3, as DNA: TGTGCCTGGAGTGGAGGGTCCCAGCAGTACTTC.

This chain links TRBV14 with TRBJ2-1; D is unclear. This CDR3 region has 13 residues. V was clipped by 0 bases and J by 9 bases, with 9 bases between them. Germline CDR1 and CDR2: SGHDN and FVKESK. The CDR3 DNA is TGTGCCAGCAGCCAAGATATGCGCGGTGAGCAGTTCTTC. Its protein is CASSQDMRGEQFF.

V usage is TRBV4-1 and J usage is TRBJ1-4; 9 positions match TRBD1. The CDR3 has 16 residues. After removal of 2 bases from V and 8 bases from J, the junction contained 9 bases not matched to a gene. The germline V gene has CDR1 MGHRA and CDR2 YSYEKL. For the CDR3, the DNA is TGCGCCAGCAGCCAACGAATAACAGGGGGCGGGGAAAAACTGTTTTTT. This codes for CASSQRITGGGEKLFF.

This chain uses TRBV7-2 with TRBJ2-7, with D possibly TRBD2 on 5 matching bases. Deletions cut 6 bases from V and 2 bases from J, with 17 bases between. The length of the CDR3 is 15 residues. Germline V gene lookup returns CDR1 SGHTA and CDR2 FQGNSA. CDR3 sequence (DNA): TGTGCCAGCAGTCTACCGTCTAGCAGGCCCTACGAGCAGTACTTC. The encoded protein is CASSLPSSRPYEQYF.

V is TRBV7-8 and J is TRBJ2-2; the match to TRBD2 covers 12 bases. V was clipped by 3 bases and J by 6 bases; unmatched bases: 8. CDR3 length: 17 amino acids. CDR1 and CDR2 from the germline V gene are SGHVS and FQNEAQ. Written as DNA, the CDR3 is TGTGCCAGCAGCTTTTCAAGACTAGCGGGAGAATCCGGGGAGCTGTTTTTT. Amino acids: CASSFSRLAGESGELFF.

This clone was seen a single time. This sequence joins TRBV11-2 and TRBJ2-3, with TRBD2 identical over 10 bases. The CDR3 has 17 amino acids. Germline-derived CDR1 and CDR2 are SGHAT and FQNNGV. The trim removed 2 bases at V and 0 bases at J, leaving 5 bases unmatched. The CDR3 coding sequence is TGTGCCAGCAGCTTACTAGCGGGGGCCCTTAGCACAGATACGCAGTATTTT. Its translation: CASSLLAGALSTDTQYF.

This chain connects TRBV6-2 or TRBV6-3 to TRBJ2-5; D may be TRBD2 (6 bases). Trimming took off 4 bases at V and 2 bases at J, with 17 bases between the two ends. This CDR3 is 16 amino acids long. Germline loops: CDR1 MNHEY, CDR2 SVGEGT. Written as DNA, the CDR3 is TGTGCCAGCAGTTTCTCGTCCGGGAGTCGGCAAGAGACCCAGTACTTC. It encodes CASSFSSGSRQETQYF.

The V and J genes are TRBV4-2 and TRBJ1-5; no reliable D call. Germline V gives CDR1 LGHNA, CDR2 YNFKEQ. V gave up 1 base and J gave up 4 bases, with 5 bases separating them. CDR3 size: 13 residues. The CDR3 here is CASSQAVNQPQHF. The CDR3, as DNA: TGTGCCAGCAGCCAAGCGGTAAATCAGCCCCAGCATTTT.

The CDR3 spells CASSLLRGTGNTEAFF. The CDR3 region has the DNA TGTGCCAGCAGCTTGTTACGGGGGACTGGGAACACTGAAGCTTTCTTT. The chain joins TRBV7-2 to TRBJ1-1; D is possibly TRBD1 (5 bases). The CDR3 is made up of 16 amino acids. V was clipped by 3 bases and J by 1 base, with 15 bases between them. Germline CDR1 reads SGHTA; CDR2 reads FQGNSA.

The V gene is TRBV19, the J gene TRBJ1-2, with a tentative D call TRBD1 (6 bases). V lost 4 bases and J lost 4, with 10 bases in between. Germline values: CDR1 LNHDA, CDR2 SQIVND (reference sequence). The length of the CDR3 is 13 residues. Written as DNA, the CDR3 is TGTGCCAGTAGTACACGGACAGTCTATGGCTACACCTTC. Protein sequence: CASSTRTVYGYTF. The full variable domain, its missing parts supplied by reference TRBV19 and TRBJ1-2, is DGGITQSPKYLFRKEGQNVTLSCEQNLNHDAMYWYRQDPGQGLRLIYYSQIVNDFQKGDIAEGYSVSREKKESFPLTVTSAQKNPTAFYLCASSTRTVYGYTFGSGTRLTVV.

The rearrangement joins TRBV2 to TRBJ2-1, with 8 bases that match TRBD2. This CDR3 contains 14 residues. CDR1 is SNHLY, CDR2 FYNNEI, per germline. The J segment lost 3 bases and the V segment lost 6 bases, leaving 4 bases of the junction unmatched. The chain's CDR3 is CASRSGGGYNEQFF. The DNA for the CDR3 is TGTGCCAGCAGATCGGGGGGGGGCTACAATGAGCAGTTCTTC. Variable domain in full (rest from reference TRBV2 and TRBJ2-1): EPEVTQTPSHQVTQMGQEVILRCVPISNHLYFYWYRQILGQKVEFLVSFYNNEISEKSEIFDDQFSVERPDGSNFTLKIRSTKLEDSAMYFCASRSGGGYNEQFFGPGTRLTVL.

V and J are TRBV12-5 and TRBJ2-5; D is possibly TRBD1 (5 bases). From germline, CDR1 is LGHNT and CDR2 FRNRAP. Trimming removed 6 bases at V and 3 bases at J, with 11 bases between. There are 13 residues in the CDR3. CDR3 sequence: CASGSTDEETQYF. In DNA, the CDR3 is TGTGCTAGTGGATCGACAGACGAAGAGACCCAGTACTTC.

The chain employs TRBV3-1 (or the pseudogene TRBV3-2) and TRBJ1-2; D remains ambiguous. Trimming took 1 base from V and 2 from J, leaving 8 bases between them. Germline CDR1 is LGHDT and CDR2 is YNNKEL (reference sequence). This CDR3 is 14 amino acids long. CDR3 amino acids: CASSQAARNYGYTF. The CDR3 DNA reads TGTGCCAGCAGCCAAGCAGCCAGGAACTATGGCTACACCTTC.